The clone carrying this T cell receptor beta chain was seen once. The CDR3 spans 13 residues. CDR1 LNHDA and CDR2 SQIVND come from the germline V gene (reference sequence). V gave up 5 bases and J gave up 0 bases, with 4 bases separating them. The record originates from a study of blood T cell repertoires in COVID-19. Study-level background: Acute and convalescent COVID-19 specimens originated in the United States, Italy and Spain. T cells, B-cell-depleted T cells, or PBMCs provided the cDNA or gDNA that served as material.

Study processing details: Reference gene primer amplification gave nucleated cell count estimates. Clones were sequenced by immunoSEQ multiplex PCR, and TCRdb holds only the in-frame ones, with some missing. Clone size and the V and J calls come from that table; the DNA yielded D and trimming. The repertoire consists of 200,000 to 250,000 clones, with 70% to 90% occurring once and the leading ten covering 6% to 7%. The chain joins TRBV19 to TRBJ1-4; D unresolved. The TCR was taken from a woman aged 60-75 years with active or convalescent COVID-19. Sequencing was done on a sample of peripheral blood. CDR3 amino acids: CASSLPTNEKLFF. CDR3 DNA sequence: TGTGCCAGTAGTCTTCCAACTAATGAAAAACTGTTTTTT.